The sequence of this TCR beta chain was determined in a study of radiotherapy plus CTLA-4 blockade in lung cancer. Turning to the study itself: For around 18% of patients, objective responses occurred, and roughly 31% had disease control.

This clone was seen a single time. Its antigen is currently unknown. Germline V gene sequence: CDR1 MNHEY, CDR2 SMNVEV (reference sequence). The CDR3 has 14 residues. V was pared by 6 bases and J by 2 bases, with 14 bases between. The assay was immunoSEQ multiplex PCR, and TCRdb's table has in-frame clones only and misses some. Found here are around 70,000 clones, roughly 87% of them singletons; the top ten hold 40%. With ipilimumab providing CTLA-4 blockade, focal radiation was administered to patients who had chemo-refractory metastatic non-small-cell lung cancer. Overall study findings and caveats: Radiotherapy plus ipilimumab was followed by expansion in blood of tumor-derived TCR clones.

This clonotype was obtained from a human donor with non-small cell lung cancer that progressed on radiotherapy plus ipilimumab. Sequences were derived from peripheral blood, sampled from a patient treated with radiotherapy plus ipilimumab. The chain is built from TRBV27 and TRBJ2-7; the D gene could be TRBD1 or TRBD2 (5 bases each). The CDR3 loop is CASSPPGRTYEQYF. The CDR3 nucleotides read TGTGCCAGCAGCCCTCCGGGACGGACCTACGAGCAGTACTTC.